The 24 T cell receptor beta chains reported below all come from one sample, sequenced in a study of blood T cell repertoires in COVID-19. The repertoire was sequenced with immunoSEQ multiplex PCR; TCRdb's copy has only in-frame clones and lacks some. Of around 300,000 clones in the sample, 70% to 90% were seen once. Sequencing used peripheral blood. These receptors came from a woman between 65 and 79 years old with acute or convalescent COVID-19.

The chain carries TRBV3-1 (or the pseudogene TRBV3-2) and TRBJ1-4; 7 bases line up with TRBD1. The V gene end was trimmed by 4 bases and the J gene end by 12 bases; junction bases not matched to a gene: 5. CDR1 is LGHDT and CDR2 is YNNKEL in the germline V gene (reference sequence). This CDR3 region has 12 residues. CDR3 in amino acids: CASSRTGEQLFF. CDR3 DNA: TGTGCCAGCAGCCGCACAGGGGAGCAACTGTTTTTT.

The chain carries TRBV12-5 and TRBJ1-1, with D possibly TRBD1 on 5 matching bases. The CDR3 extends over 16 amino acids. Trimming stripped 3 bases from V and 0 bases from J, with 14 bases between. Germline assignment: CDR1 LGHNT and CDR2 FRNRAP. The CDR3 region is CASGFMGWGVNTEAFF. CDR3 DNA sequence: TGTGCTAGTGGTTTCATGGGGTGGGGCGTGAACACTGAAGCTTTCTTT.

This chain joins TRBV5-1 and TRBJ2-7; perhaps TRBD2 as D (6 bases). The V gene's germline CDR1 is SGHRS and CDR2 YFSETQ. The CDR3 consists of 13 residues. V was shortened by 0 bases and J by 7 bases, with 11 bases between the two germline ends. The DNA of the CDR3 is TGCGCCAGCAGCTTGGTGGAGGCGGGAGAGCAGTACTTC. Its protein product is CASSLVEAGEQYF.

CDR3 protein: CSGSTGPNNEQFF. CDR3 nucleotides: TGCAGCGGCTCAACAGGGCCTAACAATGAGCAGTTCTTC. The chain has TRBV29-1 and TRBJ2-1; tentative D call: TRBD1 (6 bases). Trimming left V 7 bases short and J 5 bases short, with 15 bases between. The CDR3 covers 13 residues. The V gene's germline CDR1 is SQVTM and CDR2 ANQGSEA.

The chain recombines TRBV4-2 with TRBJ1-2; tentatively, D is TRBD1 (6 bases). CDR3 length equals 15 residues. In germline, CDR1 is LGHNA, CDR2 YNFKEQ. Trimming pared 0 bases from V and 8 bases from J, leaving 16 bases between. The CDR3 spells CASSQDGGWGQGYTF. As DNA, the CDR3 is TGTGCCAGCAGCCAAGACGGCGGCTGGGGGCAAGGCTACACCTTC.

The V and J genes are TRBV7-9 and TRBJ1-2, with no clear D. CDR1 and CDR2 from the germline V gene are SEHNR and FQNEAQ (reference sequence). V was trimmed by 1 base and J by 8 bases, leaving 20 bases between them. This CDR3 has 16 amino acids. The CDR3 protein is CASSLEAPTSPRGYTF. The CDR3 nucleotides read TGTGCCAGCAGCTTAGAAGCCCCGACATCTCCAAGAGGCTACACCTTC.

The J gene is TRBJ2-1, the V gene TRBV2; tentative D call: TRBD2 (6 bases). V lost 6 bases to trimming and J lost 0 bases, with 9 bases between them. Germline assignment: CDR1 SNHLY and CDR2 FYNNEI. This CDR3 has 14 residues. The CDR3 bases are TGTGCCAGCAGGGCGGGGATCTCCTACAATGAGCAGTTCTTC. Its translation is CASRAGISYNEQFF.

V usage is TRBV7-9 and J usage is TRBJ1-1; D is possibly TRBD1 (6 bases). Germline CDR1 is SEHNR and CDR2 is FQNEAQ (reference sequence). V was clipped by 1 base and J by 5 bases, with 11 bases between them. CDR3 size: 14 residues. The CDR3 is CASSLGTGLTEAFF. In DNA form, the CDR3 reads TGTGCCAGCAGCTTAGGAACAGGGCTGACTGAAGCTTTCTTT.

V usage is TRBV5-1 and J usage is TRBJ1-2, with D possibly TRBD1 on 6 matching bases. The germline gives CDR1 SGHRS, CDR2 YFSETQ. This CDR3 region has 14 residues. V was clipped by 4 bases and J by 0 bases, with 10 bases between them. Here the CDR3 reads CASSDGQTNYGYTF. The CDR3 coding sequence is TGCGCCAGCAGCGATGGACAGACTAACTATGGCTACACCTTC. Using reference TRBV5-1 and TRBJ1-2 for the parts outside the CDR3, the full variable domain is KAGVTQTPRYLIKTRGQQVTLSCSPISGHRSVSWYQQTPGQGLQFLFEYFSETQRNKGNFPGRFSGRQFSNSRSEMNVSTLELGDSALYLCASSDGQTNYGYTFGSGTRLTVV.

This clone was counted once. This chain uses TRBV6-5 with TRBJ1-4; TRBD1 might be the D (5 bases). V lost 7 bases to trimming and J lost 8 bases, with 14 bases between them. This CDR3 spans 13 amino acids. Germline V gene lookup returns CDR1 MNHEY and CDR2 SVGAGI. CDR3 bases: TGTGCCAGCAACGGGGGATGGGGGGAAAAACTGTTTTTT. The encoded protein is CASNGGWGEKLFF.

The genes are TRBV18 and TRBJ2-2, with 8 bases that match TRBD2. This CDR3 comprises 16 residues. Looked up from germline, CDR1 is KGHSH and CDR2 is LQKENI. J gave up 4 bases and V 0 bases, and 4 bases lay outside the gene matches. The CDR3 coding sequence is TGTGCCAGCTCACCACCAAGCGGGGGAGTCACCGGGGAGCTGTTTTTT. Amino acid sequence: CASSPPSGGVTGELFF.

The V and J genes are TRBV2 and TRBJ2-4, with TRBD1 matching 7 bases. The germline V gene has CDR1 SNHLY and CDR2 FYNNEI. The CDR3 is 14 amino acids. The J segment lost 1 base and the V segment lost 6 bases, leaving 3 bases of the junction unmatched. CDR3 coding DNA: TGTGCCAGCAGCTCGACAGGGGCCAAAAACATTCAGTACTTC. It yields the protein CASSSTGAKNIQYF.

The chain carries TRBV4-2 and TRBJ2-3; 7 bases match TRBD1. This CDR3 comprises 12 residues. The trim removed 6 bases at V and 5 bases at J, leaving 2 bases unmatched. Germline V lookup: CDR1 LGHNA, CDR2 YNFKEQ. The CDR3 is CASRGQLDTQYF. The CDR3 DNA reads TGTGCCAGCAGGGGACAGCTAGATACGCAGTATTTT.

The rearrangement joins TRBV7-8 to TRBJ1-1; D gene unclear. Trimming removed 5 bases at V and 0 bases at J, with 16 bases between. Germline lookup yields CDR1 SGHVS and CDR2 FQNEAQ. The CDR3 consists of 16 residues. In DNA, the CDR3 is TGTGCCAGCAGCAGAACCCGAGGGATTATGAACACTGAAGCTTTCTTT. Its protein product is CASSRTRGIMNTEAFF.

This clone was found once. The chain joins TRBV5-4 to TRBJ2-5; TRBD2 matches at 12 bases. Trimming cost V 5 bases and J 1 base; bases outside gene matches: 3. The V gene's germline CDR1 is SGHNT and CDR2 YYREEE (reference sequence). CDR3 length: 15 residues. CDR3 region: CASRLAGGTQETQYF. DNA for the CDR3: TGTGCCAGCAGGCTAGCGGGGGGGACCCAAGAGACCCAGTACTTC.

This clone was found once. J is TRBJ2-3 and V is TRBV5-1, with TRBD1 identical over 9 bases. The junction had 7 bases not matched to a gene; V was cut back by 2 bases and J by 0 bases. From germline, CDR1 is SGHRS and CDR2 YFSETQ. The CDR3 sequence is 17 residues long. Here the CDR3 DNA reads TGCGCCAGCAGCTTAAACCCACAGGGGGCGAGCACAGATACGCAGTATTTT. Translated, it gives CASSLNPQGASTDTQYF.

The chain links TRBV12-3 or TRBV12-4 to TRBJ2-5; no clear D. V shed 0 bases and J shed 8 bases, with 7 bases lying between them. CDR3 length equals 12 residues. This CDR3 is CASSLAQRTQYF. CDR3 sequence (DNA): TGTGCCAGCAGTTTAGCCCAGCGTACCCAGTACTTC.

The chain links TRBV12-3 or TRBV12-4 to TRBJ1-1, with D unclear. The length of the CDR3 is 12 residues. Trimming removed 6 bases at V and 1 base at J, with 6 bases between. Written as DNA, the CDR3 is TGTGCCAGCAGGATAGAGAACACTGAAGCTTTCTTT. Translated: CASRIENTEAFF.

The J gene is TRBJ1-1, the V gene TRBV9; D is undetermined. The CDR3 is made up of 13 amino acids. Germline CDR1 SGDLS, CDR2 YYNGEE. Trimming removed 3 bases at V and 1 base at J, with 7 bases between. DNA of the CDR3: TGTGCCAGCAGCGCCCTCAGGAACACTGAAGCTTTCTTT. As protein: CASSALRNTEAFF.

This clone was seen a single time. V usage is TRBV2 and J usage is TRBJ1-2; TRBD1 aligns across 9 bases. The V segment lost 11 bases and the J segment 7 bases; nucleotides outside the gene matches: 11. Germline assignment: CDR1 SNHLY and CDR2 FYNNEI. The CDR3 sequence is 13 residues long. The CDR3 DNA sequence: TGTGCCTCCACGGGACAGGGCATCGGTGGCTACACCTTC. It is translated as CASTGQGIGGYTF.

This clone has just one count. This chain uses TRBV6-2 or TRBV6-3 with TRBJ2-2, with 9 bases aligning to TRBD1. Germline CDR1 MNHEY, CDR2 SVGEGT. V was clipped by 6 bases and J by 4 bases; unmatched bases: 9. The CDR3 has 16 residues. The CDR3 coding sequence is TGTGCCAGCAGCTTGGGACAGGGATTCACCACCGGGGAGCTGTTTTTT. Translated, it gives CASSLGQGFTTGELFF.

This clone occurred once. The gene calls are TRBV5-1 and TRBJ2-1, with TRBD1 matching over 9 bases. In germline, CDR1 is SGHRS, CDR2 YFSETQ. V shed 3 bases, J shed 6 bases, and the junction held 10 bases outside the gene matches. The CDR3 has 16 residues. The CDR3 loop is CASSSNPGQGTNEQFF. DNA of the CDR3: TGCGCCAGCAGCTCCAACCCGGGACAGGGAACCAATGAGCAGTTCTTC.

This clone was counted a few times. The CDR3 DNA reads as TGTGCCAGCAGTCTCTCCCGGACTTATGGCTACACCTTC. Protein product: CASSLSRTYGYTF. The V and J genes are TRBV28 and TRBJ1-2; no definite D call. The CDR3 is made up of 13 amino acids. The germline V and J ends were trimmed by 5 bases and 5 bases, with 12 bases remaining between them. The germline V gene has CDR1 MDHEN and CDR2 SYDVKM.

The chain has TRBV27 and TRBJ1-1; 7 bases map to TRBD1. CDR1 and CDR2 (germline): MNHEY, SMNVEV (reference sequence). The CDR3 loop spans 16 amino acids. J gave up 3 bases and V 4 bases, and 11 bases lay outside the gene matches. The DNA of the CDR3 is TGTGCCAGCAGTTCGCGCCGGGACAGAGGTGACACTGAAGCTTTCTTT. Translated: CASSSRRDRGDTEAFF.